This T cell receptor beta chain was sequenced for a study of blood T cells in healthy people across ages. Study overall: T cells yielded about one barcoded beta molecule per two cells through template switching. Findings and limits, study-wide: With age, beta diversity per million T cells declined roughly linearly, significantly by approximately 40.

This clonotype was counted a few times. Its antigen is still unknown. Its ends do not fully match the called genes, so a read error is possible. Sample-barcoded 5' priming and a J-beta primer mix drove a second PCR of 7 to 11 cycles. Every cDNA was tagged by a template-switch adaptor with 12 random nucleotides. TCRdb reprocessed the 5' RACE reads via MiXCR and lists one record per CDR3 protein. The sample has over 950,000 distinct CDR3 sequences; roughly half are singletons. This CDR3 region has 14 residues. Germline-derived CDR1 and CDR2 are KGHSH and LQKENI. This chain links TRBV18 with TRBJ2-5; TRBD1 or TRBD2 may be the D gene (6 bases each). The receptor comes from a woman aged 60 to 75 in good health. Sequencing was done on a sample of blood. DNA of the CDR3: TGTGCCAGCTCATCCGGGGGACACCAAGCGACCCAGTACTTC. Amino acid sequence: CASSSGGHQATQYF.